The 4 T cell receptor beta chains reported below all come from one sample, sequenced in a study of blood T cell repertoires in COVID-19. Profiled with immunoSEQ multiplex PCR; TCRdb holds only in-frame clones, not every one. The table lists 200,000 to 250,000 clones, about 89% of them singletons. Input material: PBMCs or T cells enriched from blood (not recorded which). The receptors originated from a young woman who had recovered from COVID-19.

This clone was counted between two and nine times. The V gene is TRBV6-5, the J gene TRBJ2-7, with TRBD2 matching over 8 bases. Germline lookup yields CDR1 MNHEY and CDR2 SVGAGI. Trimming took 2 bases from V and 6 from J; bases not matched to a gene: 6. The CDR3 runs to 14 residues. CDR3 amino acids: CASSYGSGSGEQYF. The CDR3 nucleotides are TGTGCCAGCAGTTACGGAAGCGGGAGCGGCGAGCAGTACTTC.

V usage is TRBV28 and J usage is TRBJ1-4; TRBD1 matches at 8 bases. This CDR3 region has 18 residues. Looked up from germline, CDR1 is MDHEN and CDR2 is SYDVKM. V was clipped by 5 bases and J by 3 bases; unmatched bases: 14. The CDR3 sequence is CASSPTGADRAANEKLFF. In nucleotides, the CDR3 is TGTGCCAGCAGTCCGACAGGGGCTGACCGCGCGGCTAATGAAAAACTGTTTTTT.

This clone was detected once. The CDR3 DNA reads TGTGCCAGCAGTGTAAACAGGGGCCCTGGGGCCAACGTCCTGACTTTC. Translation gives CASSVNRGPGANVLTF. This chain uses TRBV25-1 with TRBJ2-6; 7 nucleotides align to TRBD1. With V trimmed by 4 bases and J by 2 bases, 5 bases remained unmatched. The germline CDR1 and CDR2 sequences are MGHDK and SYGVNS. CDR3 length equals 16 residues.

The chain recombines TRBV7-2 with TRBJ2-7; weak D call: TRBD2 (5 bases). CDR1 is SGHTA and CDR2 is FQGNSA in the germline V gene. Between the trimmed V and J ends, which lost 5 bases and 10 bases, there was a span of 18 bases. The CDR3 runs to 13 residues. The CDR3: CASSQRFGEPQYF. In nucleotides, the CDR3 is TGTGCCAGCAGCCAGCGCTTCGGGGAGCCACAGTACTTC. The full variable domain, rest sourced from reference TRBV7-2 and TRBJ2-7, is GAGVSQSPSNKVTEKGKDVELRCDPISGHTALYWYRQSLGQGLEFLIYFQGNSAPDKSGLPSDRFSAERTGGSVSTLTIQRTQQEDSAVYLCASSQRFGEPQYFGPGTRLTVT.